This is a list of T cell receptor beta chains from one sample in a study of CD8 T cells in ankylosing spondylitis. A single record per CDR3 protein comes from TCRdb applying MiXCR to the 5' RACE reads. This repertoire shows 200,000 to 300,000 distinct CDR3 sequences, 24% found once; its top ten account for roughly 0.6%. The sequenced sample was blood, either unsorted or a sorted T cell fraction (not recorded which). All receptors derive from a male donor with ankylosing spondylitis or in good health (not recorded which). Both conserved end residues are part of each CDR3. D genes are given only for firm matches. Size is stated for part of the rows, as once, few or many counts, or as a class when the clone is expanded.

clone_size	j_call	cdr3_length	d_call	v_call	cdr3_aa	cdr3_nt
NA	TRBJ2-3	15	NA	TRBV5-1	CASSLMERRTDTQYF	TGCGCCAGCAGCTTAATGGAGCGCCGCACAGATACGCAGTATTTT
many	TRBJ2-3	14	NA	TRBV29-1	CSVEGAGVRDTQYF	TGCAGCGTTGAAGGGGCAGGGGTAAGGGATACGCAGTATTTT
few	TRBJ2-1	14	TRBD1	TRBV12-3/TRBV12-4	CASYWDRGANEQFF	TGTGCCAGCTATTGGGACAGGGGCGCGAATGAGCAGTTCTTC
once	TRBJ2-3	16	NA	TRBV13	CASTLGAKPSTDTQYF	TGTGCCAGCACCCTGGGGGCCAAACCTAGCACAGATACGCAGTATTTT
NA	TRBJ1-1	15	TRBD1	TRBV5-1	CASSLNPGGGTEAFF	TGCGCCAGCAGCTTGAACCCAGGGGGGGGCACTGAAGCTTTCTTT
NA	TRBJ1-2	13	NA	TRBV20-1	CSASGGKNYGYTF	TGCAGTGCTAGTGGTGGTAAGAACTATGGCTACACCTTC
few	TRBJ2-6	16	NA	TRBV20-1	CSAGEDRHSGANVLTF	TGCAGTGCTGGGGAGGACAGGCACTCTGGGGCCAACGTCCTGACTTTC
NA	TRBJ2-3	16	TRBD1	TRBV20-1	CSARDPSGGITDTQYF	TGCAGTGCTAGAGATCCTTCAGGGGGCATTACAGATACGCAGTATTTT
few	TRBJ1-1	14	NA	TRBV5-1	CASSLEYDHTEAFF	TGCGCCAGCAGCTTGGAATATGATCACACTGAAGCTTTCTTT
few	TRBJ2-1	17	NA	TRBV20-1	CSARVGRGSFLNNEQFF	TGCAGTGCTAGAGTGGGGCGGGGATCCTTTTTGAACAATGAGCAGTTCTTC
NA	TRBJ2-7	14	TRBD1	TRBV30	CAWRLTGGTYEQYF	TGTGCCTGGAGACTGACAGGGGGAACCTACGAGCAGTACTTC
NA	TRBJ2-7	15	TRBD1	TRBV6-1	CASRAPLDRVYEQYF	TGTGCCAGCAGGGCCCCCTTGGACAGGGTATACGAGCAGTACTTC
many	TRBJ1-1	17	TRBD1	TRBV12-3/TRBV12-4	CASSPGTGPGMNTEAFF	TGTGCCAGCAGCCCCGGGACAGGGCCGGGAATGAACACTGAAGCTTTCTTT
many	TRBJ2-7	17	TRBD1	TRBV4-1	CASSHRSFRTGGFEQYF	TGCGCCAGCAGCCACCGCAGCTTTAGGACAGGGGGGTTCGAGCAGTACTTC
NA	TRBJ2-5	15	TRBD2	TRBV7-9	CASSPRAGEEETQYF	TGTGCCAGCAGCCCTCGGGCGGGGGAAGAAGAGACCCAGTACTTC
few	TRBJ1-1	12	TRBD1	TRBV20-1	CSAGRQGTEAFF	TGCAGTGCTGGAAGACAGGGAACTGAAGCTTTCTTT
many	TRBJ2-2	14	TRBD2	TRBV29-1	CSGGGGPNTGELFF	TGCAGCGGCGGCGGGGGACCGAACACCGGGGAGCTGTTTTTT
NA	TRBJ1-2	14	NA	TRBV20-1	CSARVGSASYGYTF	TGCAGTGCTAGAGTTGGTAGTGCCAGCTATGGCTACACCTTC
few	TRBJ2-4	16	TRBD2	TRBV7-8	CASSPSGGVAKNIQYF	TGTGCCAGCAGCCCGAGCGGGGGGGTGGCCAAAAACATTCAGTACTTC
NA	TRBJ2-3	15	NA	TRBV20-1	CSARDSGQGTDTQYF	TGCAGTGCTAGAGATTCAGGCCAGGGGACAGATACGCAGTATTTT
NA	TRBJ2-5	14	NA	TRBV12-3/TRBV12-4	CASSLGTIEETQYF	TGTGCCAGCAGTCTGGGGACCATTGAAGAGACCCAGTACTTC
NA	TRBJ1-4	14	TRBD1	TRBV6-5	CASSYSGQGDGLFF	TGTGCCAGCAGTTACTCGGGACAGGGGGACGGACTGTTTTTT
many	TRBJ2-3	16	TRBD2	TRBV7-9	CASSVRLAGSTDTQYF	TGTGCCAGCAGCGTTAGACTAGCGGGGAGCACAGATACGCAGTATTTT
few	TRBJ2-5	13	NA	TRBV5-5	CASSFREGETQYF	TGTGCCAGCAGCTTTAGGGAAGGCGAGACCCAGTACTTC
few	TRBJ2-1	12	NA	TRBV29-1	CSVEGLKNEQFF	TGCAGCGTTGAAGGACTAAAAAATGAGCAGTTCTTC
few	TRBJ2-7	14	NA	TRBV6-1	CASSTGTGSMEQYF	TGTGCCAGCTCCACCGGGACCGGGAGTATGGAGCAGTACTTC
NA	TRBJ1-1	14	TRBD1	TRBV20-1	CSALSTGKNTEAFF	TGCAGTGCCCTATCGACAGGGAAGAACACTGAAGCTTTCTTT
few	TRBJ1-5	12	NA	TRBV10-3	CAIRQGNQPQHF	TGTGCCATCAGACAGGGAAATCAGCCCCAGCATTTT
few	TRBJ2-7	13	NA	TRBV4-1	CASSPLRNGEQYF	TGCGCCAGCAGCCCCCTCAGAAACGGCGAGCAGTACTTC
many	TRBJ2-3	13	NA	TRBV5-1	CASSFPGTDTQYF	TGCGCCAGCAGCTTTCCCGGCACAGATACGCAGTATTTT
few	TRBJ1-5	12	NA	TRBV20-1	CSAFGGSQPQHF	TGCAGTGCTTTTGGGGGGAGTCAGCCCCAGCATTTT
many	TRBJ1-6	14	NA	TRBV5-1	CASRREGSVSPLHF	TGCGCCAGCAGGCGGGAGGGAAGTGTTTCACCCCTCCACTTT
many	TRBJ1-3	11	NA	TRBV12-3/TRBV12-4	CASSLGNTIYF	TGTGCCAGCAGCCTGGGAAACACCATATATTTT
many	TRBJ2-7	15	NA	TRBV12-3/TRBV12-4	CASSAGGTSSYEQYF	TGTGCCAGCAGCGCAGGGGGGACGAGCTCCTACGAGCAGTACTTC
NA	TRBJ1-6	15	NA	TRBV3-1	CASSQDTGSYSPLHF	TGTGCCAGCAGCCAAGATACGGGGTCTTATTCACCCCTCCACTTT
few	TRBJ2-7	14	TRBD1	TRBV20-1	CSLLDRGSSYEQYF	TGCAGCCTGCTGGACAGGGGAAGCTCCTACGAGCAGTACTTC
NA	TRBJ2-1	16	NA	TRBV11-2	CASSSSAGASYNEQFF	TGTGCCAGCAGCTCCTCCGCCGGGGCCTCCTACAATGAGCAGTTCTTC
NA	TRBJ2-7	13	TRBD1	TRBV6-2/TRBV6-3	CASSYRQGYEQYF	TGTGCCAGCAGTTACCGACAGGGGTACGAGCAGTACTTC
few	TRBJ2-3	16	NA	TRBV7-8	CASSPSTGLLPDTQYF	TGTGCCAGCAGCCCTTCGACAGGCCTACTCCCAGATACGCAGTATTTT
NA	TRBJ1-5	15	NA	TRBV20-1	CSARDGARVGQPQHF	TGCAGTGCTAGAGATGGAGCCAGGGTTGGTCAGCCCCAGCATTTT
many	TRBJ1-1	14	NA	TRBV20-1	CSAREGSHNTEAFF	TGCAGTGCTAGAGAGGGCAGCCATAACACTGAAGCTTTCTTT
NA	TRBJ2-1	13	TRBD1	TRBV12-3/TRBV12-4	CASTPDRGDEQFF	TGTGCCAGCACCCCGGACAGGGGCGATGAGCAGTTCTTC